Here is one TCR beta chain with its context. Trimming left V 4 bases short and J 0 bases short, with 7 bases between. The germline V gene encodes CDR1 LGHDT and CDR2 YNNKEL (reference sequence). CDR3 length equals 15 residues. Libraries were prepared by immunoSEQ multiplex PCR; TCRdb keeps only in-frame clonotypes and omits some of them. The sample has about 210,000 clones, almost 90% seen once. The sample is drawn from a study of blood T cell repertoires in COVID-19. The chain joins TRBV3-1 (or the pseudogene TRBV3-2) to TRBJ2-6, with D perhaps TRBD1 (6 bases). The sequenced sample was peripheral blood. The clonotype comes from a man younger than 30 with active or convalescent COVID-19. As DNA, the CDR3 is TGTGCCAGCAGCCGGACAGACTCTGGGGCCAACGTCCTGACTTTC. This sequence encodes CASSRTDSGANVLTF.